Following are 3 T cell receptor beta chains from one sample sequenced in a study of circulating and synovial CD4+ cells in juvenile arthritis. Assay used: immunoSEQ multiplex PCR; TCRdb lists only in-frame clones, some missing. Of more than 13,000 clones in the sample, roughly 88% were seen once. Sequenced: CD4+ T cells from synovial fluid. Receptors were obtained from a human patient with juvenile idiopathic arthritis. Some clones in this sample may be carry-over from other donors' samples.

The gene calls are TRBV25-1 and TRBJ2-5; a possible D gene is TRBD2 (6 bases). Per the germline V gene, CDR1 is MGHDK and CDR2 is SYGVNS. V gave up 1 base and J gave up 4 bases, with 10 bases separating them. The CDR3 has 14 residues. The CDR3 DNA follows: TGTGCCAGCAGTGAATTCGGGGGACGAGAGACCCAGTACTTC. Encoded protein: CASSEFGGRETQYF.

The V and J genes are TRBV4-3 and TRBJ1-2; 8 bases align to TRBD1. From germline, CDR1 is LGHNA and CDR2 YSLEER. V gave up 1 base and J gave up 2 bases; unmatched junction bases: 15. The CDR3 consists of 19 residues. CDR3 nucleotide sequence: TGCGCCAGCAGCCAAGTGGTGGGGGGCTCCGGGACAGGAAACTATGGCTACACCTTC. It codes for CASSQVVGGSGTGNYGYTF.

Written as DNA, the CDR3 is TGTGCCAGCAGTGAGAATAATTCACCCCTCCACTTT. Its translation is CASSENNSPLHF. The gene calls are TRBV27 and TRBJ1-6; D is undetermined. The germline V gene encodes CDR1 MNHEY and CDR2 SMNVEV (reference sequence). CDR3 length equals 12 residues. V was shortened by 5 bases and J by 5 bases, with 4 bases between the two germline ends.